Listed here are 11 T cell receptor beta chains from one sample, sequenced in a study of blood T cells in healthy people across ages. Primed by a sample-barcoded 5' primer and a J-beta primer mix, a second PCR proceeded for about 7 to 11 cycles. TCRdb recomputed calls from the 5' RACE reads with MiXCR, one row per CDR3 protein. Of hundreds of thousands of distinct CDR3 sequences detected, approximately 49% appear once; the ten largest clones hold roughly 31%. The sequenced material came from blood. The receptors derive from a woman aged 55-70 years in good health.

This sequence joins TRBV5-1 and TRBJ2-5; D ambiguous. V was trimmed by 0 bases and J by 8 bases, leaving 11 bases between them. CDR1 is SGHRS and CDR2 is YFSETQ in the germline V gene. There are 13 residues in the CDR3. CDR3 nucleotides: TGCGCCAGCAGCTTGGACGCCCGGGTTACCCAGTACTTC. This codes for CASSLDARVTQYF.

CDR3 DNA: TGTGCCAGCAGGCGTAGCGGGAGGGCCCTTCACAATGAGCAGTACTTC. Its translation: CASRRSGRALHNEQYF. V is TRBV12-3 or TRBV12-4 and J is TRBJ2-1, with 11 bases identical to TRBD2. The DNA matches TRBJ2-7 better at its end, which makes the J call doubtful. CDR3 length equals 16 residues.

This clonotype was detected only once. This rearrangement joins TRBV3-1 to TRBJ2-5; unclear D gene. V dropped 3 bases and J dropped 5 bases, with 13 bases sitting between them. This CDR3 contains 14 residues. Germline V CDR1 and CDR2: LGHDT, YNNKEL (reference sequence). Here the CDR3 DNA reads TGTGCCAGCAGCCAGGGCCGAGGCATCGAGACCCAGTACTTC. Translation: CASSQGRGIETQYF.

The V and J genes are TRBV5-6 and TRBJ1-2, with D possibly being TRBD1 (6 bases). V dropped 4 bases and J dropped 3 bases, with 7 bases sitting between them. The CDR3 is 12 amino acids. The germline V gene has CDR1 SGHDT and CDR2 YYEEEE. CDR3 nucleotide sequence: TGTGCCAGCAGCAAGGGGGACTATGGCTACACCTTC. Translated, it gives CASSKGDYGYTF.

V and J are TRBV28 and TRBJ2-5; possible D gene TRBD1, 6 bases. This CDR3 has 11 amino acids. Germline CDR1 and CDR2: MDHEN and SYDVKM. Trimming took off 5 bases at V and 11 bases at J, with 12 bases between the two ends. Here the CDR3 reads CASSTRQEQYF. CDR3 in DNA: TGTGCCAGCAGTACACGACAGGAGCAGTACTTC. Together with reference TRBV28 and TRBJ2-5, the CDR3 gives the full variable domain: DVKVTQSSRYLVKRTGEKVFLECVQDMDHENMFWYRQDPGLGLRLIYFSYDVKMKEKGDIPEGYSVSREKKERFSLILESASTNQTSMYLCASSTRQEQYFGPGTRLLVL.

A remark on this clonotype: A junction end diverges from the germline sequence, so it may reflect a read error. This chain connects TRBV20-1 to TRBJ2-7; 12 positions agree with TRBD1. In germline, CDR1 is DFQATT, CDR2 SNEGSKA (reference sequence). CDR3 length: 15 amino acids. CDR3 sequence (DNA): TGCAGCGCTAGAGATCCGGGACAGGGGGCAATCGAGCAGTACTTC. The encoded protein is CSARDPGQGAIEQYF.

As concerns this clonotype: A read error may explain this, as a much larger clone is one base away. This chain joins TRBV27 and TRBJ2-7; possible D gene TRBD1, 6 bases. Germline CDR1 is MNHEY and CDR2 is SMNVEV (reference sequence). This CDR3 spans 14 amino acids. CDR3 bases: TGTGCCGGCAGTTTGGCAGGGGACTCCTACGAGCAGTACTTC. Translated, it gives CAGSLAGDSYEQYF.

This clonotype was found once. V is TRBV20-1 and J is TRBJ2-7; no clear D gene. V gave up 5 bases and J gave up 2 bases, with 10 bases separating them. The CDR3 is 12 amino acids. In germline, CDR1 is DFQATT, CDR2 SNEGSKA (reference sequence). CDR3 in DNA: TGCAGTGCTCCCCAAGGGACCTACGAGCAGTACTTC. The encoded protein is CSAPQGTYEQYF.

This chain uses TRBV5-1 with TRBJ2-2; D is perhaps TRBD1 (6 bases). This CDR3 is 15 amino acids long. The V and J ends lost 2 bases and 3 bases respectively, with 11 bases between them. The germline CDR1 and CDR2 sequences are SGHRS and YFSETQ. CDR3 bases: TGCGCCAGCAGCTTTCAGGGGACGGACACCGGGGAGCTGTTTTTT. Its translation is CASSFQGTDTGELFF.

This chain joins TRBV3-1 and TRBJ2-5; D remains ambiguous. The J call may be incorrect, as the DNA end agrees better with TRBJ2-7. CDR3 length: 14 amino acids. CDR1 is LGHDT, CDR2 YNNKEL, per germline (reference sequence). Here the CDR3 reads CASSPHPSSYEQYF. The CDR3, as DNA: TGTGCCAGCAGCCCCCACCCTTCCTCCTACGAGCAGTACTTC.

J is TRBJ2-5 and V is TRBV7-6; TRBD2 agrees at 7 bases. The CDR3 loop spans 13 amino acids. The V gene's germline CDR1 is SGHVS and CDR2 FNYEAQ. Germline trimming cut 9 bases from V and 1 base from J; bases unmatched to any gene: 5. The CDR3: CASGRASQETQYF. DNA of the CDR3: TGTGCCAGTGGGAGGGCCAGCCAAGAGACCCAGTACTTC.